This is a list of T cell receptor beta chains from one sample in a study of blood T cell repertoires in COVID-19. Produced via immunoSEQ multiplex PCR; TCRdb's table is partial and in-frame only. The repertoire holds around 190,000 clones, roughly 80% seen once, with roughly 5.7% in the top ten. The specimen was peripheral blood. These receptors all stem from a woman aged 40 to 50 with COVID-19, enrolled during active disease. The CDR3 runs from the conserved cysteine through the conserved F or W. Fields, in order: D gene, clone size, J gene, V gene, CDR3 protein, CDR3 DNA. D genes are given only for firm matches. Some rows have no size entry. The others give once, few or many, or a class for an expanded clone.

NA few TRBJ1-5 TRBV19 CASRQGTQPQHF TGTGCCAGTAGACAGGGCACACAGCCCCAGCATTTT
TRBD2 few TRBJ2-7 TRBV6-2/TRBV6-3 CASSYRIGGRSLPYEQYF TGTGCCAGCAGTTACCGAATCGGGGGGAGGAGTCTTCCCTACGAGCAGTACTTC
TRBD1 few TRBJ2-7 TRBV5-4 CASSPTGVGHEQYF TGTGCCAGCAGCCCCACAGGGGTAGGACACGAGCAGTACTTC
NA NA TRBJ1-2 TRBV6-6 CASSYPGEGRHGYTF TGTGCCAGCAGTTACCCGGGGGAGGGGAGGCATGGCTACACCTTC
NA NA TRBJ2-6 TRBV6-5 CASIPLGSGANVLTF TGTGCCAGCATTCCACTAGGCTCTGGGGCCAACGTCCTGACTTTC
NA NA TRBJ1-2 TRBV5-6 CASSLGGGYGYTF TGTGCCAGCAGCTTGGGGGGAGGCTATGGCTACACCTTC
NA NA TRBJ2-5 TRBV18 CASSPSRGQETQYF TGTGCCAGCTCACCGTCCAGGGGACAAGAGACCCAGTACTTC
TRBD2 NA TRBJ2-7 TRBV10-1 CASSPHGGGSEQYF TGCGCCAGCAGTCCCCATGGGGGGGGGTCCGAGCAGTACTTC
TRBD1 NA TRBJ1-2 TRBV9 CASSPRTGVANYGYTF TGTGCCAGCAGCCCCCGGACAGGGGTAGCTAACTATGGCTACACCTTC
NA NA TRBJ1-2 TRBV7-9 CASSFRGLGYTF TGTGCCAGCAGCTTTCGAGGGTTGGGCTACACCTTC
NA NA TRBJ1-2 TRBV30 CAWGGANYGYTF TGTGCCTGGGGGGGGGCAAACTATGGCTACACCTTC
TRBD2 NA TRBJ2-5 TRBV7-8 CASSSSGGLQETQYF TGTGCCAGCAGTTCAAGCGGGGGACTCCAAGAGACCCAGTACTTC
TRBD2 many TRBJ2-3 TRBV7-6 CASSARLAGDTGTQYF TGTGCCAGCAGCGCCAGACTAGCGGGGGACACGGGGACGCAGTATTTT
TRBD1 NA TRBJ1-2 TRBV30 CACGTARFYGYTF TGTGCCTGCGGGACAGCCCGATTCTATGGCTACACCTTC
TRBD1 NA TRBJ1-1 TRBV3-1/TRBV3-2 CASSQLSQGDEAFF TGTGCCAGCAGCCAATTGTCACAGGGGGATGAAGCTTTCTTT
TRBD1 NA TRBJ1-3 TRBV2 CASSRDRGMGGNTIYF TGTGCCAGCAGCCGGGACAGGGGGATGGGAGGAAACACCATATATTTT
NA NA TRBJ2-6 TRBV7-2 CASSPQGRFSGANVLTF TGTGCCAGCAGTCCCCAGGGCCGTTTCTCTGGGGCCAACGTCCTGACTTTC
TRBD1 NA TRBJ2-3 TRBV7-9 CASSPLGGASTDTQYF TGTGCCAGCAGCCCGCTAGGGGGCGCTAGCACAGATACGCAGTATTTT
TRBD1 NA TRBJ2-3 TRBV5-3 CARSRLRDRGKDTQYF TGTGCCAGAAGTAGACTCCGGGACAGGGGGAAAGATACGCAGTATTTT
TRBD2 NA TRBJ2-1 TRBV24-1 CATSAPGLAGEEQFF TGTGCCACCAGTGCCCCGGGACTAGCGGGAGAGGAGCAGTTCTTC
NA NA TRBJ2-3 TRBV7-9 CASSFGTYTDTQYF TGTGCCAGCAGCTTCGGGACTTACACAGATACGCAGTATTTT
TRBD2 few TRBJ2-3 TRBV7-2 CASSITTSGGADTQYF TGTGCCAGCAGCATCACGACTAGCGGGGGGGCAGATACGCAGTATTTT
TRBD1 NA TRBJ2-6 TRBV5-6 CASRVQGNANVLTF TGTGCCTCGCGCGTACAGGGGAATGCCAACGTCCTGACTTTC
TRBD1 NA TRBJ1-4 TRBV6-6 CASSQPGQVDGYYEKLFF TGTGCCAGCAGTCAGCCCGGACAGGTTGACGGGTACTATGAAAAACTGTTTTTT
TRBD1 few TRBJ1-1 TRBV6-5 CASTLDRGRAEAFF TGTGCCAGCACTCTCGACAGGGGGAGGGCTGAAGCTTTCTTT
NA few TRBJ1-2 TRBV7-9 CASRWEVYGYTF TGTGCCAGCAGATGGGAGGTGTATGGCTACACCTTC
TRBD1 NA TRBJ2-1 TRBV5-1 CASSLKGQGSHEQFF TGCGCCAGCAGCCTCAAGGGACAGGGTTCCCATGAGCAGTTCTTC
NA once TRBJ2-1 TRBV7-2 CASSLTGGNNEQFF TGTGCCAGCAGCTTGACCGGGGGAAACAATGAGCAGTTCTTC
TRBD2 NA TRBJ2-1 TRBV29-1 CSVARAGEQFF TGCAGCGTTGCGCGAGCGGGAGAGCAGTTCTTC
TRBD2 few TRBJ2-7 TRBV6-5 CASNPGLATTYEQYF TGTGCCAGCAACCCGGGACTAGCGACGACCTACGAGCAGTACTTC
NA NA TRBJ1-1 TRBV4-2 CASSLHPTGTEAFF TGTGCCAGCAGCCTCCACCCTACTGGCACTGAAGCTTTCTTT
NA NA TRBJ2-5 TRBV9 CASSLYPTHAGQETQYF TGTGCCAGCAGCTTGTACCCCACCCACGCGGGGCAAGAGACCCAGTACTTC
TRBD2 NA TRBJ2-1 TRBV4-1 CASSQDQTSGRAGSLDEQFF TGCGCCAGCAGCCAAGACCAAACTAGCGGGAGGGCCGGGAGTCTGGATGAGCAGTTCTTC
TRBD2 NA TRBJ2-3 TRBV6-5 CASSILAGGPDTQYF TGTGCCAGCAGTATACTAGCGGGAGGGCCAGATACGCAGTATTTT
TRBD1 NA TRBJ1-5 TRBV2 CASTPRTGGHQPQHF TGTGCCAGCACTCCTAGGACAGGGGGGCATCAGCCCCAGCATTTT
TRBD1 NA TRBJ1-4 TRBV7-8 CASSPVQGKNNEKLFF TGTGCCAGCAGCCCGGTACAGGGGAAGAACAATGAAAAACTGTTTTTT
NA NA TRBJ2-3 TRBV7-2 CASSLGRRGGTDTQYF TGTGCCAGCAGCTTAGGGCGGCGGGGTGGCACAGATACGCAGTATTTT
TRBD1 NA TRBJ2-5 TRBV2 CASSVRGRGETQYF TGTGCCAGCAGTGTAAGGGGGCGCGGAGAGACCCAGTACTTC
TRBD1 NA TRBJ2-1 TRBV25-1 CASSELGQGSYNEQFF TGTGCCAGCAGTGAACTAGGACAGGGCTCCTACAATGAGCAGTTCTTC
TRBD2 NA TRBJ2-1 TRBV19 CASTPGTSGYNEQFF TGTGCCAGTACCCCGGGGACTAGCGGCTACAATGAGCAGTTCTTC
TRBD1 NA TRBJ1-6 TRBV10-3 CAISEGTGGSPLHF TGTGCCATCAGTGAGGGGACAGGGGGCTCACCCCTCCACTTT
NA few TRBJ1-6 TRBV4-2 CASSQGTTPLHF TGTGCCAGCAGCCAAGGAACTACACCCCTCCACTTT
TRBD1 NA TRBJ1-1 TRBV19 CASRTGRNTEAFF TGTGCCAGTAGGACAGGGAGGAACACTGAAGCTTTCTTT